Below are 28 T cell receptor beta chains sequenced from a single sample in a study of high-grade serous ovarian cancer treatment subgroups. TCRdb keeps only in-frame clones here, not all; method: immunoSEQ multiplex PCR. Of 4,800 or so clones listed, approximately 70% are singletons. Tumor tissue was taken before any definitive surgery or chemotherapy was given. Sequenced material: tumor tissue. Receptors were obtained from a human donor with high-grade serous ovarian cancer.

The chain employs TRBV7-6 and TRBJ1-1, with 9 positions matching TRBD1. The CDR3 loop spans 17 amino acids. Germline loops: CDR1 SGHVS, CDR2 FNYEAQ. V dropped 0 bases and J dropped 1; count of bases not matched to a gene: 6. The CDR3 bases are TGTGCCAGCAGCTTAGCCGGGACAGGGTTTGGGAACACTGAAGCTTTCTTT. Translated: CASSLAGTGFGNTEAFF.

The chain uses TRBV10-3 and TRBJ1-2, with D unclear. In germline, CDR1 is ENHRY, CDR2 SYGVKD. The CDR3 length is 11 residues. V was cut by 4 bases and J by 8 bases, with 8 bases left in between. The CDR3 bases are TGTGCCATCAGTGTTTCAAGGGGCTACACCTTC. This codes for CAISVSRGYTF.

This sequence joins TRBV18 and TRBJ1-2; D is ambiguous. With 3 bases removed from V and 4 bases from J, the gap between germline ends came to 9 bases. The CDR3 totals 13 residues. Germline loops: CDR1 KGHSH, CDR2 LQKENI. The CDR3 DNA reads as TGTGCCAGCTCACCGACGGAACTCTATGGCTACACCTTC. Translation: CASSPTELYGYTF.

This clone was recorded a few times. The chain joins TRBV6-5 to TRBJ2-2; no firm D call. CDR3 size: 15 residues. V was trimmed by 2 bases and J by 1 base, leaving 8 bases between them. The V gene's germline CDR1 is MNHEY and CDR2 SVGAGI. CDR3 amino acids: CASSYRQMNTGELFF. DNA for the CDR3: TGTGCCAGCAGTTACCGGCAGATGAACACCGGGGAGCTGTTTTTT.

This clone appeared a single time. The chain couples TRBV7-8 to TRBJ2-1; TRBD2 might be the D (5 bases). CDR3 length: 18 residues. Trimming cost V 3 bases and J 6 bases, with 24 bases left between them. Germline assignment: CDR1 SGHVS and CDR2 FQNEAQ. CDR3 region: CASSFSLTTRKMVNEQFF. DNA of the CDR3: TGTGCCAGCAGCTTTTCTCTCACAACTAGAAAGATGGTCAATGAGCAGTTCTTC.

V and J are TRBV6-4 and TRBJ1-1, with D maybe TRBD1 (5 bases). Looked up from germline, CDR1 is MRHNA and CDR2 is SNTAGT. Trimming took off 5 bases at V and 4 bases at J, with 17 bases between the two ends. The CDR3 is 15 amino acids. This CDR3 is CASSPSAGVGTEAFF. The CDR3 DNA is TGTGCCAGCAGTCCCTCCGCGGGGGTTGGCACTGAAGCTTTCTTT.

The chain carries TRBV2 and TRBJ2-5, with D unresolved. Trimming left V 0 bases short and J 2 bases short, with 16 bases between. Germline loops: CDR1 SNHLY, CDR2 FYNNEI. The CDR3 has 17 residues. CDR3 nucleotide sequence: TGTGCCAGCAGTGAAGCGCTTTGGCAGAAACTTCAAGAGACCCAGTACTTC. It translates to CASSEALWQKLQETQYF.

V and J are TRBV21-1 and TRBJ2-3; no DNA check was done on the table's D call, TRBD1. TRBV21-1 is a pseudogene. This CDR3 region has 17 residues. CDR3 amino acids: CASSKALETGKGDTQYF. Here the CDR3 DNA reads TGTGCCAGCAGCAAAGCCCTTGAGACAGGGAAAGGGGATACGCAGTATTTT.

The rearrangement links TRBV18 to TRBJ1-3; 8 positions match TRBD1. The germline CDR1 and CDR2 sequences are KGHSH and LQKENI. The length of the CDR3 is 13 residues. V lost 3 bases to trimming and J lost 10 bases; unmatched junction nucleotides: 5. CDR3: CASSPWTGKTIYF. In nucleotides, the CDR3 is TGTGCCAGCTCACCGTGGACAGGGAAAACCATATATTTT.

This chain connects TRBV29-1 to TRBJ2-1, with D maybe TRBD1 (6 bases). The CDR3 has 13 residues. Trimming shortened V by 4 bases and J by 10 bases, and 17 bases separated the two germline ends. Germline loops: CDR1 SQVTM, CDR2 ANQGSEA. CDR3 residues: CSVVRQGSMEQFF. The CDR3, as DNA: TGCAGCGTTGTTCGGCAGGGGAGTATGGAGCAGTTCTTC.

The rearrangement joins TRBV29-1 to TRBJ1-1; the D gene is possibly TRBD1 (5 bases). The CDR3 spans 12 residues. V gave up 6 bases and J gave up 1 base, with 9 bases separating them. In germline, CDR1 is SQVTM, CDR2 ANQGSEA. As DNA, the CDR3 is TGCAGCGTGTTGGGGGGGAACACTGAAGCTTTCTTT. It yields the protein CSVLGGNTEAFF.

Judged by abundance, this clone is large. The rearrangement uses TRBV28 and TRBJ1-1, with D perhaps matching TRBD1 (5 bases). Trimming removed 3 bases at V and 3 bases at J, with 14 bases between. CDR3 length equals 15 residues. CDR1 MDHEN and CDR2 SYDVKM come from the germline V gene. The CDR3 loop is CASSLLYGDHTEAFF. The CDR3 nucleotides read TGTGCCAGCAGTTTGTTGTACGGGGACCACACTGAAGCTTTCTTT.

This sequence joins TRBV5-8 and TRBJ1-4; no clear D gene. Germline CDR1 and CDR2: SGHTS and YDEGEE. V lost 0 bases and J lost 0, with 9 bases in between. The CDR3 spans 16 residues. CDR3: CASSLVRAPTNEKLFF. Here the CDR3 DNA reads TGTGCCAGCAGCTTGGTTAGGGCCCCAACTAATGAAAAACTGTTTTTT.

This clone was counted a few times. The chain links TRBV10-3 to TRBJ1-1; no firm D call. CDR1 and CDR2 (germline): ENHRY, SYGVKD. The length of the CDR3 is 14 residues. V was shortened by 2 bases and J by 1 base, with 8 bases between the two germline ends. CDR3 residues: CAISEVGTNTEAFF. DNA of the CDR3: TGTGCCATCAGTGAGGTAGGCACGAACACTGAAGCTTTCTTT.

The genes are TRBV5-1 and TRBJ2-1; TRBD2 aligns across 8 bases. CDR3 size: 16 residues. Per germline, CDR1 SGHRS and CDR2 YFSETQ. The V segment lost 0 bases and the J segment 6 bases; nucleotides outside the gene matches: 8. Here the CDR3 reads CASSLVPAGASNEQFF. The CDR3 DNA is TGCGCCAGCAGCTTGGTTCCAGCGGGAGCCAGCAATGAGCAGTTCTTC.

Comment on this clone: The junction does not match germline at one end; this may be a read error. The same CDR3 arises from other DNA sequences in this sample as well. This chain uses TRBV6-1 with TRBJ1-5; D gene unclear. The CDR3 totals 12 residues. Germline V lookup: CDR1 MNHNS, CDR2 SASEGT. DNA for the CDR3: TGTGCCAGCAGTGAAACACATCAGCCTCAGCATTTT. It yields the protein CASSETHQPQHF.

This CDR3 reads CASSVGTADYGYTF. CDR3 DNA sequence: TGTGCCAGCAGTGTAGGAACAGCTGACTATGGCTACACCTTC. V and J are TRBV2 and TRBJ1-2; D is unclear. CDR1 is SNHLY and CDR2 is FYNNEI in the germline V gene. This CDR3 has 14 residues. V was pared by 4 bases and J by 3 bases, with 12 bases between.

Here the CDR3 DNA reads TGTGCCAGCTCACCACTAGGTCAGCAAGAGACCCAGTACTTC. Protein: CASSPLGQQETQYF. The chain recombines TRBV18 with TRBJ2-5; D is uncertain. The V and J ends lost 1 base and 2 bases respectively, with 8 bases between them. CDR1 and CDR2 (germline): KGHSH, LQKENI. This CDR3 spans 14 amino acids.

In this sample, this clone turned up a few times. V gene TRBV27 combines with J gene TRBJ1-5; D may be TRBD1 (5 bases). Germline loops: CDR1 MNHEY, CDR2 SMNVEV (reference sequence). There are 15 residues in the CDR3. Trimming shortened V by 5 bases and J by 3 bases, and 14 bases separated the two germline ends. As DNA, the CDR3 is TGTGCCAGCAGTCTGGGGAGGGGCTACAATCAGCCCCAGCATTTT. This translates into CASSLGRGYNQPQHF.

The V gene is TRBV4-2, the J gene TRBJ2-5, with D possibly TRBD1 on 5 matching bases. V was trimmed by 3 bases and J by 2 bases, leaving 10 bases between them. This CDR3 comprises 14 residues. The germline V gene has CDR1 LGHNA and CDR2 YNFKEQ. The CDR3 loop reads CASSHGAGQETQYF. CDR3 DNA sequence: TGTGCCAGCAGCCATGGGGCAGGGCAAGAGACCCAGTACTTC.

This clone was recorded once. The rearrangement joins TRBV27 to TRBJ2-3; 7 bases are shared with TRBD2. Germline V gene sequence: CDR1 MNHEY, CDR2 SMNVEV (reference sequence). The V gene end was trimmed by 8 bases and the J gene end by 6 bases; junction bases not matched to a gene: 17. This CDR3 region has 16 residues. CDR3 coding DNA: TGTGCCAGCGGGAGACTCAGACACGCCGGGGGGGATACGCAGTATTTT. This gives the protein CASGRLRHAGGDTQYF.

This sequence joins TRBV25-1 and TRBJ2-7; D ambiguous. The germline V gene encodes CDR1 MGHDK and CDR2 SYGVNS. The V end lost 3 bases, the J end lost 6 bases, and 9 bases lay between the germline ends. The CDR3 has 12 residues. The chain's CDR3 is CASSDFQLEQYF. In DNA form, the CDR3 reads TGTGCCAGCAGTGACTTCCAGCTCGAGCAGTACTTC.

The chain recombines TRBV7-2 with TRBJ2-7; D is uncertain. V lost 5 bases and J 5 bases, leaving 10 bases between the germline ends. From germline, CDR1 is SGHTA and CDR2 FQGNSA. There are 12 residues in the CDR3. The CDR3 DNA sequence: TGTGCCAGCAGCCGTGGTAGAAACGAGCAGTACGTC. Residues: CASSRGRNEQYV.

The rearrangement links TRBV5-4 to TRBJ1-2; D might be TRBD1 (5 bases). This CDR3 spans 15 amino acids. Trimming pared 4 bases from V and 8 bases from J, leaving 21 bases between. The germline CDR1 and CDR2 sequences are SGHNT and YYREEE (reference sequence). CDR3 amino acids: CASSAEGRGRHGYTF. CDR3 DNA: TGTGCCAGCAGCGCCGAGGGGCGGGGTCGGCACGGCTACACCTTC.

In its sample, this clone was seen a few times. The gene calls are TRBV10-2 and TRBJ1-2; D unclear. V was pared by 0 bases and J by 8 bases, with 19 bases between. The V gene's germline CDR1 is WSHSY and CDR2 SAAADI. The CDR3 length is 16 residues. The CDR3 region has the DNA TGCGCCAGCAGTGAGTCGAGACGGGTAAGCCCTAGAGGCTACACCTTC. Translated, it gives CASSESRRVSPRGYTF.

The chain recombines TRBV13 with TRBJ2-1, with D perhaps TRBD1 (5 bases). The CDR3 length is 16 residues. With 5 bases removed from V and 0 bases from J, the gap between germline ends came to 14 bases. Germline V lookup: CDR1 PRHDT, CDR2 FYEKMQ (reference sequence). The CDR3 loop is CASSLTLDSSYNEQFF. The CDR3 DNA reads as TGTGCCAGCAGCCTTACCCTAGACAGCTCCTACAATGAGCAGTTCTTC.

This rearrangement joins TRBV10-2 to TRBJ1-1; possibly TRBD1 for D (6 bases). The germline gives CDR1 WSHSY, CDR2 SAAADI. Trimming stripped 4 bases from V and 7 bases from J, with 13 bases between. This CDR3 spans 13 amino acids. CDR3 loop: CASSGAGAIEAFF. The CDR3 nucleotides are TGCGCCAGCAGTGGGGCAGGGGCGATTGAAGCTTTCTTT.

The chain links TRBV4-1 to TRBJ1-4; D call uncertain. The CDR3 has 13 amino acids. Germline V gene lookup returns CDR1 MGHRA and CDR2 YSYEKL. V dropped 0 bases and J dropped 5 bases, with 4 bases sitting between them. The CDR3 DNA reads TGCGCCAGCAGCCAAGAAGAAAATGAAAAACTGTTTTTT. This codes for CASSQEENEKLFF.